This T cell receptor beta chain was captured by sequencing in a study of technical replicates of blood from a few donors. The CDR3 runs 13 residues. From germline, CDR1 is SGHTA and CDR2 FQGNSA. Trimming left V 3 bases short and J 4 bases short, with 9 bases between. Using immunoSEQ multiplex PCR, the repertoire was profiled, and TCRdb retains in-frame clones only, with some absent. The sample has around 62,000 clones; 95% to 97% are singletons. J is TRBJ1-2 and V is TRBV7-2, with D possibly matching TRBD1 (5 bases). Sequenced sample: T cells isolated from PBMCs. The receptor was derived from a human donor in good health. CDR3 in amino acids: CASSLTDLYGYTF. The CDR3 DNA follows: TGTGCCAGCAGCTTGACAGATCTCTATGGCTACACCTTC.